The rows below give T cell receptor beta chains drawn from one sample of a study of vaccination and CD4 T cells after COVID-19. From the PCR reads, TCRdb called clonotypes with MiXCR, one entry per CDR3 protein. In the table there are over 5,000 distinct CDR3 sequences, 35% to 45% of which are singletons. The antigens these receptors bind are not known. Input material: CD4+ T cells from blood, cultured in vitro. The receptors originated from a human donor in good health. CDR3s include the opening cysteine and the closing phenylalanine or tryptophan. D genes are given only for firm matches. Where a row states a size, it is once, few, many or the class of an expanded clone; other rows omit it.

V gene,clone size,CDR3 length,J gene,D gene,CDR3 DNA,CDR3 protein
TRBV6-1,-,12,TRBJ1-1,TRBD1,TGTGCCAGCAGGGACAGGGAAACTGAAGCTTTCTTT,CASRDRETEAFF
TRBV3-1,few,16,TRBJ2-3,TRBD2,TGTGCCAGCAGCCCTCTAGCGGGGGGGCTCGGAGATACGCAGTATTTT,CASSPLAGGLGDTQYF
TRBV12-3/TRBV12-4,-,15,TRBJ2-3,-,TGTGCCAGCAGTACCAAGCAATACAGCACAGATACGCAGTATTTT,CASSTKQYSTDTQYF
TRBV20-1,few,14,TRBJ2-5,-,TGCAGTGCTAGAGGGTACCAACCCGCGGAGACCCAGTACTTC,CSARGYQPAETQYF
TRBV2,-,12,TRBJ2-7,TRBD1,TGTGCCAGCGGGACAGGCGCCTACGAGCAGTACTTC,CASGTGAYEQYF
TRBV9,-,15,TRBJ2-1,TRBD2,TGTGCCAGCAGCGTGGCTAGCGGGGGGCGCAATGAGCAGTTCTTC,CASSVASGGRNEQFF
TRBV2,-,13,TRBJ1-2,-,TGTGCCAGCAGTGTAGGGGAGGACTATGGCTACACCTTC,CASSVGEDYGYTF
TRBV24-1,-,13,TRBJ2-5,-,TGTGCCACCAGTGATCGGACAGAGGGGACCCAGTACTTC,CATSDRTEGTQYF
TRBV20-1,-,13,TRBJ1-4,TRBD1,TGCAGTGCTAAAAGGACAGGGGATCGCAAACTGTTTTTT,CSAKRTGDRKLFF
TRBV5-1,-,14,TRBJ1-1,-,TGCGCCAGCAGCTTGGGGGCCCGGGGCACTGAAGCTTTCTTT,CASSLGARGTEAFF
TRBV7-2,-,15,TRBJ1-2,-,TGTGCCAGCAGCTTAGAACCGGGACGACCCCATGGCTACACCTTC,CASSLEPGRPHGYTF
TRBV10-3,medium-sized,14,TRBJ2-2,TRBD1,TGTGCCATCAGGGCAGGGGGGAACACCGGGGAGCTGTTTTTT,CAIRAGGNTGELFF
TRBV27,few,13,TRBJ1-1,-,TGTGCCAGCGGGGGGGTGGTGAACACTGAAGCTTTCTTT,CASGGVVNTEAFF
TRBV6-1,-,16,TRBJ2-2,TRBD1,TGTGCCAGCAGGACGGCCGGGACAGGGAACACCGGGGAGCTGTTTTTT,CASRTAGTGNTGELFF
TRBV20-1,-,13,TRBJ2-5,-,TGCAGTGCTTCACTAGGACTCGTGGAGACCCAGTACTTC,CSASLGLVETQYF
TRBV5-8,-,16,TRBJ1-5,-,TGTGCCAGCAGTTCGGGGGGAGGTACAGTTAATCAGCCCCAGCATTTT,CASSSGGGTVNQPQHF
TRBV27,-,16,TRBJ2-5,-,TGTGCCAGCAGTTTAAATCAGGCGGGGATTCAAGAGACCCAGTACTTC,CASSLNQAGIQETQYF
TRBV2,-,14,TRBJ1-5,-,TGTGCCAGCAGTGAAGGGGTTAGGGGTCAGCCCCAGCATTTT,CASSEGVRGQPQHF
TRBV6-4,-,15,TRBJ2-7,-,TGTGCCAGCAGTGATTGGTACAGATCGACCTACGAGCAGTACTTC,CASSDWYRSTYEQYF
TRBV2,medium-sized,16,TRBJ1-6,TRBD1,TGTGCCAGCAGATCGTCCGGGACAGGGCGTAATTCACCCCTCCACTTT,CASRSSGTGRNSPLHF
TRBV5-4,few,14,TRBJ2-7,TRBD2,TGTGCCAGCAGCTTGGAACGAGCGGGAGCCGAGCAGTACTTC,CASSLERAGAEQYF
TRBV30,-,15,TRBJ1-6,TRBD1,TGTGCCTGGACCCGAGGCGGGACAGCGGGCTCACCCCTCCACTTT,CAWTRGGTAGSPLHF
TRBV11-3,few,13,TRBJ1-1,-,TGTGCCAGCAGCTTAGGGGGGAACACTGAAGCTTTCTTT,CASSLGGNTEAFF
TRBV20-1,-,15,TRBJ1-1,TRBD1,TGCAGTGCTCAAACTCCCACAGGGGCGAACACTGAAGCTTTCTTT,CSAQTPTGANTEAFF
TRBV20-1,-,14,TRBJ1-2,TRBD1,TGCAGTGCCCCAACAGGGGGCGCAGACTATGGCTACACCTTC,CSAPTGGADYGYTF
TRBV7-7,-,13,TRBJ2-7,-,TGTGCCAGCAGCTTAAGCAGGGACTACGAGCAGTACTTC,CASSLSRDYEQYF
TRBV25-1,-,12,TRBJ2-7,-,TGTGCCAGCGTCCACACTCCCTACGAGCAGTACTTC,CASVHTPYEQYF
TRBV6-1,-,13,TRBJ2-3,TRBD2,TGTGCCAGCGAGGAGCGGGAGACAGATACGCAGTATTTT,CASEERETDTQYF
TRBV20-1,-,13,TRBJ1-1,-,TGCAGTGCTAGCGAAACCTGGAACACTGAAGCTTTCTTT,CSASETWNTEAFF
TRBV6-1,-,15,TRBJ1-5,-,TGTGCCATCGGCAGGGTCTTTCAGAGCAATCAGCCCCAGCATTTT,CAIGRVFQSNQPQHF
TRBV6-1,-,12,TRBJ1-4,-,TGTGCCAGCAGTGAATATAGCGAAAAACTGTTTTTT,CASSEYSEKLFF
TRBV20-1,-,16,TRBJ2-4,TRBD1,TGCAGTGCTAGCCTTTGGGGACAGGGAGCAGAAAGCATTCAGTACTTC,CSASLWGQGAESIQYF
TRBV20-1,-,14,TRBJ2-6,-,TGCAGTGCTACCACAGGCTCTGGGGCCAACGTCCTGACTTTC,CSATTGSGANVLTF
TRBV20-1,few,13,TRBJ1-6,-,TGCAGTGCTCCGGGACCGGATAATTCACCCCTCCACTTT,CSAPGPDNSPLHF
TRBV20-1,-,12,TRBJ2-3,-,TGCAGTGCTAGAGTCGGTTCAGATACGCAGTATTTT,CSARVGSDTQYF
TRBV7-9,-,13,TRBJ2-2,-,TGTGCCAGCAGCTTGGCCGTCACCGGGGAGCTGTTTTTT,CASSLAVTGELFF
TRBV5-5,-,11,TRBJ1-2,-,TGTGCCAGCAGCTTGGACATTGGCTACACCTTC,CASSLDIGYTF
TRBV6-1,few,16,TRBJ1-1,-,TGTGCCAGCAGTGCTATTACAGGGAGGGAGGACACTGAAGCTTTCTTT,CASSAITGREDTEAFF
TRBV2,-,13,TRBJ1-1,-,TGTGCCAGCAGTGAAGAGGGATTGACTGAAGCTTTCTTT,CASSEEGLTEAFF
TRBV19,-,15,TRBJ2-5,TRBD2,TGTGCCAGTAGTATCGGACTAGCAGGGAGTGAGACCCAGTACTTC,CASSIGLAGSETQYF
TRBV7-2,few,13,TRBJ1-2,-,TGTGCCAGCAGCTTACCGGGGCGTAATGGCTACACCTTC,CASSLPGRNGYTF
TRBV6-1,-,12,TRBJ1-2,-,TGTGCCAGCCGAAGGGCGGGTTATGGCTACACCTTC,CASRRAGYGYTF
TRBV19,-,14,TRBJ1-1,-,TGTGCCAGTAGTATAGATAGGACCCCTGTGAAGGCTTTCTTT,CASSIDRTPVKAFF
TRBV7-9,-,13,TRBJ1-1,-,TGTGCCAGCAGCCTGAATGTGGGCACTGAAGCTTTCTTT,CASSLNVGTEAFF